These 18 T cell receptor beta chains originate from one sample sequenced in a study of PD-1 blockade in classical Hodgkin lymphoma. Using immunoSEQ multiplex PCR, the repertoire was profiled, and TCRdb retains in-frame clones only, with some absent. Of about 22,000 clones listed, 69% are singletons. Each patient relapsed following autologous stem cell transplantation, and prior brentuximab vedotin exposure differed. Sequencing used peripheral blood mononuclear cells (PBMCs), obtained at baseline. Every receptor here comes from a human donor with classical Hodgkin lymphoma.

This CDR3 reads CASSSRTGSYGYTF. The CDR3 nucleotides are TGTGCCAGCAGTTCCCGGACAGGCTCCTATGGCTACACCTTC. The gene calls are TRBV28 and TRBJ1-2, with 7 bases fitting TRBD1. With 4 bases clipped from V and 4 bases from J, the junction kept 6 bases outside the gene matches. The length of the CDR3 is 14 residues. The germline V gene has CDR1 MDHEN and CDR2 SYDVKM.

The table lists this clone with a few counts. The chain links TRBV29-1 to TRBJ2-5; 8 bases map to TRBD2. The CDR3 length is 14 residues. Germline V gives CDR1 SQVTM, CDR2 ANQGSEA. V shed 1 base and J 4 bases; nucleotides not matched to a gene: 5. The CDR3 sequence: CSVEGAGGVETQYF. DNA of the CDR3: TGCAGCGTTGAAGGTGCGGGGGGAGTAGAGACCCAGTACTTC.

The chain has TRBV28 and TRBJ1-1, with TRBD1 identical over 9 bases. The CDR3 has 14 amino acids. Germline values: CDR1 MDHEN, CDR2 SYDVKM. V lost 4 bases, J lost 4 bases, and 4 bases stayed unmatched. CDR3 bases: TGTGCCAGCAGTTCACAGGGGGCCAGCACTGAAGCTTTCTTT. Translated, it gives CASSSQGASTEAFF.

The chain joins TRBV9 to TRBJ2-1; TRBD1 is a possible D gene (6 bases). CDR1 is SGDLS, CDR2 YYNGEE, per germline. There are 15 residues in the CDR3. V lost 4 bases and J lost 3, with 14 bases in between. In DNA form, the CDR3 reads TGTGCCAGCAGCCCCGCAGGGGCCTTCTACAATGAGCAGTTCTTC. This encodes CASSPAGAFYNEQFF.

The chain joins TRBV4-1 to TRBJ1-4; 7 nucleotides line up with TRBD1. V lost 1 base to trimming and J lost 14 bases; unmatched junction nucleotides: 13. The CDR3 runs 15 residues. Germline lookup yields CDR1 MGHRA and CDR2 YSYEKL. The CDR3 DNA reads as TGCGCCAGCAGCCAAGTAATGGTGGAGGGGGCACTTCTGTTTTTT. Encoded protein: CASSQVMVEGALLFF.

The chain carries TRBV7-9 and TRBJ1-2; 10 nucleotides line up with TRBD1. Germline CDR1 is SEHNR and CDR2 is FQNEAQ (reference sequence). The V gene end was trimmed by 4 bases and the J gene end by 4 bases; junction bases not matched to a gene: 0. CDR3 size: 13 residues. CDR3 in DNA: TGTGCCAGCAGCTGGGACAGGGGCTATGGCTACACCTTC. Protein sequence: CASSWDRGYGYTF.

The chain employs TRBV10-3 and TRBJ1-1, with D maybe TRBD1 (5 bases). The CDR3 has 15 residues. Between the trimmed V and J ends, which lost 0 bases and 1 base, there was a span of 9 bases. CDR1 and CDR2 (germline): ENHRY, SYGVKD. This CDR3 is CAISESGVGNTEAFF. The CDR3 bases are TGTGCCATCAGTGAGTCGGGGGTGGGGAACACTGAAGCTTTCTTT.

This CDR3 reads CASSLGGTNSPLHF. In DNA, the CDR3 is TGCGCCAGCAGCTTGGGGGGGACCAATTCACCCCTCCACTTT. The rearrangement links TRBV5-1 to TRBJ1-6; maybe TRBD1 (5 bases). The CDR3 contains 14 residues. Germline V CDR1 and CDR2: SGHRS, YFSETQ. The germline V and J ends were trimmed by 0 bases and 7 bases, with 8 bases remaining between them.

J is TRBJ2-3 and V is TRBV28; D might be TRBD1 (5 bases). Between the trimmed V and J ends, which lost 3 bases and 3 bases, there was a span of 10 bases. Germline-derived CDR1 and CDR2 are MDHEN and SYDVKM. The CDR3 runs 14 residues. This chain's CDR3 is CASSFQGTTDTQYF. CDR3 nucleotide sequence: TGTGCCAGCAGTTTTCAGGGTACGACAGATACGCAGTATTTT.

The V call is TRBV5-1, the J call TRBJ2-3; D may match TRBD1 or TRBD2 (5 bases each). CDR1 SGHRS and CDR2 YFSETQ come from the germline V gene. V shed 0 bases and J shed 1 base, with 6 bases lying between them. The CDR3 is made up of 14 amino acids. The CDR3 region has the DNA TGCGCCAGCAGCTTGGAGGGACGCACAGATACGCAGTATTTT. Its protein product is CASSLEGRTDTQYF.

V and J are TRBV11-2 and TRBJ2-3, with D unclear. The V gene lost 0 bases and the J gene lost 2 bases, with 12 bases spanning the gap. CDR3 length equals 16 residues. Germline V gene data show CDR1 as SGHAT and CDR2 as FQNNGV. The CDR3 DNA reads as TGTGCCAGCAGCTTAGATCCCAGGCGCCACACAGATACGCAGTATTTT. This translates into CASSLDPRRHTDTQYF.

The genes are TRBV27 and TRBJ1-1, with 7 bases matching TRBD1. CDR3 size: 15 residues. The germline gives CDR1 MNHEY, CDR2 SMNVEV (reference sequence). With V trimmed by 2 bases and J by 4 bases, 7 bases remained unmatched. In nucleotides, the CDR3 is TGTGCCAGCAGTTTAGGCGCAGGGGGGACCACTGAAGCTTTCTTT. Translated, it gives CASSLGAGGTTEAFF.

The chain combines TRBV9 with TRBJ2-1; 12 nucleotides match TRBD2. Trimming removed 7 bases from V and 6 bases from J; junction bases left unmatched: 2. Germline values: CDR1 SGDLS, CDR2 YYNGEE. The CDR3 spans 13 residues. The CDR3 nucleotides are TGTGCCAGCGGACTAGCGGGGATCAATGAGCAGTTCTTC. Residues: CASGLAGINEQFF.

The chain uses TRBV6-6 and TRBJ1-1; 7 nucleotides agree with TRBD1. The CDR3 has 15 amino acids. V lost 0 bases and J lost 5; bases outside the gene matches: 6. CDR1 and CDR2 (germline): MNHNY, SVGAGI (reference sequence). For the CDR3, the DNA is TGTGCCAGCAGTTACTCGGCGACAGGGAGAACTGAAGCTTTCTTT. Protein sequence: CASSYSATGRTEAFF.

CDR3 sequence: CASSGTSGGSSSYNEQFF. CDR3 nucleotides: TGTGCCAGCAGTGGGACTAGCGGGGGGTCTAGCTCCTACAATGAGCAGTTCTTC. The gene calls are TRBV2 and TRBJ2-1; 14 bases fit TRBD2. Germline-derived CDR1 and CDR2 are SNHLY and FYNNEI. The CDR3 extends over 18 amino acids. The trim removed 4 bases at V and 0 bases at J, leaving 5 bases unmatched.

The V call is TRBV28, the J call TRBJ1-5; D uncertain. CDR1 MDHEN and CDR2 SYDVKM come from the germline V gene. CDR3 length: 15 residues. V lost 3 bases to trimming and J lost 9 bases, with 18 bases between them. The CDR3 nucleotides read TGTGCCAGCAGTTTGGGGAACATCCGCTCTGCGCCCCAGCATTTT. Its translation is CASSLGNIRSAPQHF.

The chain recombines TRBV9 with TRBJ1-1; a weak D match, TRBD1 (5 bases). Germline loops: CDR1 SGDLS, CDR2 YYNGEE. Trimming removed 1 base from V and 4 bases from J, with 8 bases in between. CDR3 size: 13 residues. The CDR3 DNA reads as TGTGCCAGCAGCGTATCTGGGGGCACTGAAGCTTTCTTT. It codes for CASSVSGGTEAFF. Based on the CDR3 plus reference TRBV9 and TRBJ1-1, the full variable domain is DSGVTQTPKHLITATGQRVTLRCSPRSGDLSVYWYQQSLDQGLQFLIQYYNGEERAKGNILERFSAQQFPDLHSELNLSSLELGDSALYFCASSVSGGTEAFFGQGTRLTVV.

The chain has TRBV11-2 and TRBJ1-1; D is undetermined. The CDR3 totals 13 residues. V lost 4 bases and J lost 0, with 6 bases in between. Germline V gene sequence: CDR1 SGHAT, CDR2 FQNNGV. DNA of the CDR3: TGTGCCAGCAGCTCATTAATGAACACTGAAGCTTTCTTT. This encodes CASSSLMNTEAFF.